Detailed here is one T cell receptor (beta chain). Its target is unknown. One junction end does not reproduce the germline sequence, and a read error may be involved. The data originate from a study of cytomegalovirus exposure and HLA in healthy donors. Study-wide points: HLA allele associations emerged for roughly 17,000 TCR beta sequences in a later analysis, at 0.05 false discovery rate. The study listed under 200 cytomegalovirus-associated TCR beta chains. In a later analysis, parvovirus B19, influenza, CMV and Epstein-Barr virus appeared linked to several top co-occurrence clusters.

The PCR had 60 Vbeta and 13 Jbeta primers. Measured with immunoSEQ multiplex PCR; TCRdb has only the in-frame clones, and not every one. Among some 150,000 clones listed, roughly 81% were seen once. The sample taken for sequencing was PBMCs. The source of this sequence is a female donor in good health and CMV-seronegative.

CDR3 residues: CSSSLGGTGLGNQPQHF. The DNA of the CDR3 is TGTTCCAGCAGCTTAGGTGGGACAGGCCTAGGCAATCAGCCCCAGCATTTT. The chain recombines TRBV7-9 with TRBJ1-5; TRBD1 agrees at 8 bases. The germline CDR1 and CDR2 sequences are SEHNR and FQNEAQ (reference sequence). The CDR3 has 17 amino acids.